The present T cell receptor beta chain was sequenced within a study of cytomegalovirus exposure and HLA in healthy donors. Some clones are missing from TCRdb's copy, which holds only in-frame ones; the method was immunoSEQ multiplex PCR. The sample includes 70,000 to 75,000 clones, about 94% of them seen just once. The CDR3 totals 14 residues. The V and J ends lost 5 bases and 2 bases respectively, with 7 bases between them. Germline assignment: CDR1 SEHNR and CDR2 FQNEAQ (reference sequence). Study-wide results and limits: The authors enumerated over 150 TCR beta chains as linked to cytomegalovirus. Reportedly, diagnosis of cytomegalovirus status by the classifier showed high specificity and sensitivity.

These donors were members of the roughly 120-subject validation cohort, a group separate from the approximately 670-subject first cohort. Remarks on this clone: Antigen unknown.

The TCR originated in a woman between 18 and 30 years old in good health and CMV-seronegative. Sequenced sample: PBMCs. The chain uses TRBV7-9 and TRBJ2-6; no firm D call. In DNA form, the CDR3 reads TGTGCCAGCAGCGATCGGGCTGGGGCCAACGTCCTGACTTTC. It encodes CASSDRAGANVLTF.